One and the same sample provided the 20 T cell receptor beta chains below, sequenced in a study of T cells after posttransplantation cyclophosphamide. Produced via immunoSEQ multiplex PCR; TCRdb's table is partial and in-frame only. The sample records roughly 10,000 clones, approximately 86% being singletons. Cyclophosphamide on days +3 and +4 followed busulfan-fludarabine conditioning and a marrow graft. Sequenced material: PBMCs, taken roughly 1,800 days after allogeneic stem cell transplant with posttransplant cyclophosphamide. These receptors originate from a female patient in her forties or fifties who received an allogeneic stem cell transplant from a related donor, was CMV-positive, and had no GVHD. Some T cells may originate from the graft donor.

This clone appeared once. The chain carries TRBV6-5 and TRBJ1-1; D unclear. The CDR3 loop spans 11 amino acids. V dropped 7 bases and J dropped 6 bases, with 9 bases sitting between them. CDR1 is MNHEY, CDR2 SVGAGI, per germline. CDR3 loop: CASISSAEAFF. The CDR3 region has the DNA TGTGCCAGCATTTCGAGCGCTGAAGCTTTCTTT.

This rearrangement joins TRBV5-8 to TRBJ1-2; D gene unclear. The CDR3 runs 14 residues. Germline loops: CDR1 SGHTS, CDR2 YDEGEE. Trimming removed 1 base from V and 10 bases from J, with 17 bases in between. The CDR3 here is CASSLSLPSLAYTF. The CDR3 DNA reads as TGTGCCAGCAGCTTGAGTCTCCCCTCCTTAGCCTACACCTTC.

The chain recombines TRBV10-3 with TRBJ2-7; 9 nucleotides agree with TRBD2. Germline loops: CDR1 ENHRY, CDR2 SYGVKD. This CDR3 is built from 15 residues. J gave up 1 base and V 2 bases, and 3 bases lay outside the gene matches. CDR3 protein: CAISEGAGGSYEQYF. The CDR3, as DNA: TGTGCCATCAGTGAGGGAGCGGGAGGATCCTACGAGCAGTACTTC.

This clone came up once. This chain uses TRBV19 with TRBJ1-1, with D maybe TRBD1 (5 bases). Trimming stripped 7 bases from V and 11 bases from J, with 29 bases between. CDR3 length: 16 residues. Germline V gives CDR1 LNHDA, CDR2 SQIVND (reference sequence). CDR3 DNA: TGTGCCAGTACCTATGATAGTTGGGGCTCCCCCATGGTGGCTTTCTTT. It encodes CASTYDSWGSPMVAFF.

V usage is TRBV10-3 and J usage is TRBJ2-7, with D possibly matching TRBD2 (5 bases). Germline V CDR1 and CDR2: ENHRY, SYGVKD. V lost 4 bases to trimming and J lost 3 bases, with 13 bases between them. The length of the CDR3 is 14 residues. DNA of the CDR3: TGTGCCATCAGTGTTGGCAGGACTCTCTACGAGCAGTACTTC. Its protein is CAISVGRTLYEQYF.

V gene TRBV15 combines with J gene TRBJ2-1; 7 nucleotides match TRBD1. The CDR3 sequence is 17 residues long. The germline V gene has CDR1 LNHNV and CDR2 YYDKDF (reference sequence). V trimming: 1 base; J trimming: 0 bases; junction bases outside the gene matches: 6. This CDR3 is CATSRVGRGSSYNEQFF. DNA of the CDR3: TGTGCCACCAGCAGAGTGGGCAGGGGGAGCTCCTACAATGAGCAGTTCTTC.

The rearrangement joins TRBV6-1 to TRBJ2-7; 11 nucleotides line up with TRBD2. This CDR3 region has 15 residues. J gave up 4 bases and V 5 bases, and 7 bases lay outside the gene matches. Germline CDR1 reads MNHNS; CDR2 reads SASEGT. The CDR3 DNA sequence: TGTGCCAGCAGTCTTGGGACTAGCGGAGCTTACGAGCAGTACTTC. Encoded protein: CASSLGTSGAYEQYF.

The V gene is TRBV5-4, the J gene TRBJ2-1, with 7 bases aligning to TRBD1. Germline V CDR1 and CDR2: SGHNT, YYREEE (reference sequence). This CDR3 is built from 17 residues. V trimming: 4 bases; J trimming: 6 bases; junction bases outside the gene matches: 16. The CDR3 loop is CASSPDVFRQGVNEQFF. For the CDR3, the DNA is TGTGCCAGCAGCCCGGACGTCTTTAGACAGGGTGTCAATGAGCAGTTCTTC.

Points on this clone: The junction departs from germline at one end; a sequencing error may be responsible. The V and J genes are TRBV2 and TRBJ2-3; tentatively, D is TRBD1 (6 bases). The germline CDR1 and CDR2 sequences are SNHLY and FYNNEI. The CDR3 length is 15 residues. CDR3 sequence reads: CASRFLRDTPKPWDF. CDR3 bases: TGTGCCAGCAGATTTCTTCGGGACACCCCTAAACCATGGGATTTT.

The chain is built from TRBV15 and TRBJ2-7; no reliable D call. The CDR3 runs to 14 residues. V lost 0 bases to trimming and J lost 6 bases, with 12 bases between them. CDR1 is LNHNV and CDR2 is YYDKDF in the germline V gene (reference sequence). CDR3 region: CATSRDSFRGEQYF. DNA of the CDR3: TGTGCCACCAGCAGAGATTCCTTCAGAGGCGAGCAGTACTTC.

The J gene is TRBJ2-2, the V gene TRBV9; 9 bases map to TRBD1. Germline values: CDR1 SGDLS, CDR2 YYNGEE. J gave up 6 bases and V 5 bases, and 11 bases lay outside the gene matches. The CDR3 consists of 16 residues. The chain's CDR3 is CASSQFGTGRAGELFF. CDR3 nucleotide sequence: TGTGCCAGCAGTCAATTTGGGACAGGGAGGGCCGGGGAGCTGTTTTTT.

The V call is TRBV18, the J call TRBJ1-1; no clear D. This CDR3 spans 14 amino acids. The V gene's germline CDR1 is KGHSH and CDR2 LQKENI. Trimming stripped 6 bases from V and 1 base from J, with 12 bases between. DNA for the CDR3: TGTGCCAGCTCTCCATACCCCAGGAACACTGAAGCTTTCTTT. It encodes CASSPYPRNTEAFF. Combining the CDR3 with reference TRBV18 and TRBJ1-1 gives the whole variable domain NAGVMQNPRHLVRRRGQEARLRCSPMKGHSHVYWYRQLPEEGLKFMVYLQKENIIDESGMPKERFSAEFPKEGPSILRIQQVVRGDSAAYFCASSPYPRNTEAFFGQGTRLTVV.

The rearrangement uses TRBV5-1 and TRBJ1-1; 8 nucleotides line up with TRBD1. V shed 4 bases and J 11 bases; nucleotides not matched to a gene: 10. Germline V gene lookup returns CDR1 SGHRS and CDR2 YFSETQ. The CDR3 is 13 residues long. The CDR3: CASSVDRALRAFF. In nucleotides, the CDR3 is TGCGCCAGCAGCGTGGACAGGGCCCTGAGGGCTTTCTTT. Full variable domain (outside the CDR3, taken from reference TRBV5-1 and TRBJ1-1): KAGVTQTPRYLIKTRGQQVTLSCSPISGHRSVSWYQQTPGQGLQFLFEYFSETQRNKGNFPGRFSGRQFSNSRSEMNVSTLELGDSALYLCASSVDRALRAFFGQGTRLTVV.

V gene TRBV7-2 combines with J gene TRBJ2-5; 16 bases line up with TRBD2. Germline trimming cut 6 bases from V and 6 bases from J; bases unmatched to any gene: 4. Germline assignment: CDR1 SGHTA and CDR2 FQGNSA. This CDR3 comprises 15 residues. The DNA of the CDR3 is TGTGCCAGCAGTCCGGGACTAGCGGGAGGGAAGACCCAGTACTTC. Translation: CASSPGLAGGKTQYF.

V and J are TRBV4-1 and TRBJ1-5, with D tentatively TRBD1 (6 bases). CDR3 length equals 16 residues. The V end lost 4 bases, the J end lost 3 bases, and 16 bases lay between the germline ends. Germline V gene sequence: CDR1 MGHRA, CDR2 YSYEKL. The CDR3 here is CASSREQGRVNQPQHF. In nucleotides, the CDR3 is TGCGCCAGCAGCCGAGAACAGGGACGGGTCAATCAGCCCCAGCATTTT.

The chain couples TRBV5-1 to TRBJ2-5; TRBD2 is a possible D gene (5 bases). Looked up from germline, CDR1 is SGHRS and CDR2 is YFSETQ. The CDR3 spans 15 residues. V dropped 0 bases and J dropped 0 bases, with 9 bases sitting between them. This CDR3 is CASSLDWRYQETQYF. Written as DNA, the CDR3 is TGCGCCAGCAGCTTGGACTGGAGGTACCAAGAGACCCAGTACTTC. The full variable domain, rest sourced from reference TRBV5-1 and TRBJ2-5, is KAGVTQTPRYLIKTRGQQVTLSCSPISGHRSVSWYQQTPGQGLQFLFEYFSETQRNKGNFPGRFSGRQFSNSRSEMNVSTLELGDSALYLCASSLDWRYQETQYFGPGTRLLVL.

This clone was found a few times. The chain carries TRBV18 and TRBJ1-5, with D possibly TRBD1 on 6 matching bases. The CDR3 is 16 amino acids. V was trimmed by 2 bases and J by 3 bases, leaving 14 bases between them. Per the germline V gene, CDR1 is KGHSH and CDR2 is LQKENI. Written as DNA, the CDR3 is TGTGCCAGCTCACCAGGTGGGGGGGCGAACAATCAGCCCCAGCATTTT. This sequence encodes CASSPGGGANNQPQHF.

A single count supports this clone. The chain couples TRBV7-6 to TRBJ1-2; no definite D call. V lost 4 bases and J lost 8, with 14 bases in between. The CDR3 covers 13 residues. The germline CDR1 and CDR2 sequences are SGHVS and FNYEAQ. Here the CDR3 reads CASSSRQRGGYTF. CDR3 nucleotide sequence: TGTGCCAGCAGCTCACGACAAAGAGGGGGCTACACCTTC.

The gene calls are TRBV2 and TRBJ2-7, with 7 bases matching TRBD1. Per germline, CDR1 SNHLY and CDR2 FYNNEI. This CDR3 region has 14 residues. Losses at the gene ends were 7 bases for V and 3 bases for J; bases not matched to a gene: 9. CDR3 sequence reads: CASTQRAGGYEQYF. The CDR3 DNA reads TGTGCCAGCACCCAACGGGCAGGGGGCTACGAGCAGTACTTC.

This clone was detected only a few times. The J gene is TRBJ1-2, the V gene TRBV19, with a possible D match to TRBD1 (6 bases). Trimming took off 3 bases at V and 2 bases at J, with 10 bases between the two ends. CDR1 LNHDA and CDR2 SQIVND come from the germline V gene (reference sequence). The CDR3 runs 14 residues. The CDR3 DNA reads TGTGCCAGTAGTATTCAGGGGACCAACTATGGCTACACCTTC. Its protein product is CASSIQGTNYGYTF.